The rows below give T cell receptor beta chains drawn from one sample of a study of cytomegalovirus exposure and HLA in healthy donors. Repertoires were generated with immunoSEQ multiplex PCR, while TCRdb's copy carries only in-frame clones and drops some. The sample has roughly 180,000 clones, 75% to 85% seen once. The sequenced sample consisted of PBMCs. These receptors were taken from an older woman in good health and CMV-seropositive. The CDR3 runs from the conserved cysteine through the conserved F or W. The D gene is left open where the match is weak. Clone size appears in some rows only: once, few, many, or a class for an expanded clone.

len	v_gene	j_gene	abundance	d_gene	CDR3aa	CDR3nt
13	TRBV11-2	TRBJ2-5	NA	NA	CASSLGSGETQYF	TGTGCCAGCAGCTTAGGTTCGGGAGAGACCCAGTACTTC
11	TRBV6-5	TRBJ2-1	NA	NA	CASTFSREQFF	TGTGCCAGCACCTTCTCCCGTGAGCAGTTCTTC
13	TRBV27	TRBJ1-1	NA	TRBD1	CASSSPGTGEAFF	TGTGCCAGCAGTTCCCCCGGGACAGGAGAAGCTTTCTTT
14	TRBV28	TRBJ2-5	NA	NA	CASRGRVVGETQYF	TGTGCCAGCAGGGGCAGGGTCGTAGGAGAGACCCAGTACTTC
17	TRBV7-8	TRBJ1-2	NA	NA	CASSWGRDGSSNYGYTF	TGTGCCAGCAGCTGGGGCCGAGACGGATCTTCTAACTATGGCTACACCTTC
15	TRBV2	TRBJ1-2	once	NA	CASWTVQPSAYGYTF	TGTGCCAGTTGGACAGTCCAACCCTCGGCCTATGGCTACACCTTC
13	TRBV27	TRBJ2-7	NA	NA	CASSPQTSFEQYF	TGTGCCAGCAGTCCCCAGACTAGTTTCGAGCAGTACTTC
14	TRBV5-1	TRBJ1-1	once	NA	CASSATQGNTEAFF	TGCGCCAGCAGCGCAACACAGGGAAACACTGAAGCTTTCTTT
16	TRBV5-6	TRBJ2-5	once	TRBD2	CASSLWGLAGEETQYF	TGTGCCAGCAGCTTGTGGGGACTAGCGGGGGAAGAGACCCAGTACTTC
13	TRBV7-8	TRBJ1-1	NA	NA	CASSRAVLRSTFF	TGTGCCAGCAGTCGAGCCGTCCTAAGAAGTACTTTCTTT
12	TRBV18	TRBJ2-7	few	NA	CASSSQEYEQYF	TGTGCCAGCTCATCGCAGGAATACGAGCAGTACTTC
14	TRBV30	TRBJ1-1	NA	TRBD1	CAWSQGQLNTEAFF	TGTGCCTGGAGCCAGGGACAGCTCAACACTGAAGCTTTCTTT
13	TRBV7-3	TRBJ1-5	NA	NA	CASSPDSYQPQHF	TGTGCCAGCAGCCCCGACAGTTATCAGCCCCAGCATTTT
11	TRBV18	TRBJ1-2	NA	NA	CASSPQDSYTF	TGTGCCAGCTCACCTCAGGACAGCTACACCTTC
15	TRBV6-4	TRBJ2-1	NA	TRBD2	CASSLTSGGFYEQFF	TGTGCCAGCAGCCTTACTAGCGGGGGGTTCTATGAGCAGTTCTTC
17	TRBV4-3	TRBJ2-3	NA	TRBD2	CASSQGSGGAGADTQYF	TGCGCCAGCAGCCAAGGGAGCGGGGGGGCGGGGGCAGATACGCAGTATTTT
13	TRBV30	TRBJ1-5	NA	NA	CAWRGAVNQPQHF	TGTGCCTGGAGAGGGGCAGTCAATCAGCCCCAGCATTTT
14	TRBV6-5	TRBJ2-3	once	NA	CASSYRTGTDTQYF	TGTGCCAGCAGTTACAGAACGGGGACAGATACGCAGTATTTT
13	TRBV10-3	TRBJ2-3	NA	TRBD1	CANSGTGLDTQYF	TGTGCCAACTCCGGGACAGGGTTAGATACGCAGTATTTT
14	TRBV7-2	TRBJ1-5	NA	NA	CASSFEGVMQPQHF	TGTGCCAGCAGCTTCGAGGGGGTAATGCAGCCCCAGCATTTT
12	TRBV30	TRBJ2-1	NA	NA	CADEAGPREQFF	TGTGCCGACGAGGCGGGGCCAAGGGAGCAGTTCTTC
15	TRBV6-5	TRBJ2-7	NA	NA	CASSYQPGYPYEQYF	TGTGCCAGCAGTTACCAACCAGGTTACCCCTACGAGCAGTACTTC
12	TRBV28	TRBJ1-1	NA	NA	CASSLRGTEAFF	TGTGCCAGCAGTTTAAGGGGTACTGAAGCTTTCTTT
18	TRBV28	TRBJ2-6	NA	NA	CASSSAGGAGSGANVLTF	TGTGCCAGCAGTTCGGCTGGGGGGGCCGGCTCTGGGGCCAACGTCCTGACTTTC
14	TRBV5-6	TRBJ2-5	NA	TRBD2	CASSPGGGQETQYF	TGTGCCAGCAGCCCGGGAGGGGGTCAAGAGACCCAGTACTTC
16	TRBV19	TRBJ2-7	NA	TRBD1	CASSSRTGETSYEQYF	TGTGCCAGTAGTTCCCGGACAGGGGAGACCTCCTACGAGCAGTACTTC
15	TRBV5-8	TRBJ1-1	once	NA	CASSLGVTVNTEAFF	TGTGCCAGCAGCTTGGGTGTTACAGTTAACACTGAAGCTTTCTTT
17	TRBV15	TRBJ2-2	NA	TRBD2	CATSRDPSGGHTGELFF	TGTGCCACCAGCAGAGATCCTAGCGGGGGGCACACCGGGGAGCTGTTTTTT
13	TRBV7-3	TRBJ1-3	NA	NA	CASSSDSGNTIYF	TGTGCCAGCAGCTCAGACTCTGGAAACACCATATATTTT
13	TRBV29-1	TRBJ1-1	once	NA	CSAEATPGTEAFF	TGCAGCGCCGAGGCTACCCCCGGCACTGAAGCTTTCTTT
14	TRBV5-1	TRBJ2-3	NA	TRBD1	CASSFDRGADTQYF	TGCGCCAGCAGCTTCGACAGGGGTGCAGATACGCAGTATTTT
13	TRBV7-6	TRBJ1-2	many	NA	CASSPDSNYGYTF	TGTGCCAGCAGCCCCGACAGTAACTATGGCTACACCTTC